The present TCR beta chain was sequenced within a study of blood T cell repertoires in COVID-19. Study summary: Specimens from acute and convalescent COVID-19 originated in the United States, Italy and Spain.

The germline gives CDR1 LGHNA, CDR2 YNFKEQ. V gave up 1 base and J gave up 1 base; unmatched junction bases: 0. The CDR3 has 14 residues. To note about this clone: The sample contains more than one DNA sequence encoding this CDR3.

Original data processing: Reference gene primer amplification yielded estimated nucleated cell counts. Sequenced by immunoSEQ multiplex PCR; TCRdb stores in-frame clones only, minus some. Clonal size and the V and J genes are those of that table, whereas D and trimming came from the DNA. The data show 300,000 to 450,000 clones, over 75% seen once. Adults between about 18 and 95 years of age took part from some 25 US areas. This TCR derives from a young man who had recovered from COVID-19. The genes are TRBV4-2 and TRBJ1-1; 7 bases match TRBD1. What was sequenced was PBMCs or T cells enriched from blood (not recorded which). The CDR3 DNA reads TGTGCCAGCAGCCAAGGGGACAGGAACACTGAAGCTTTCTTT. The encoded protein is CASSQGDRNTEAFF.